This TCR beta chain derives from a study of blood T cell repertoires in COVID-19. Categorization into cohorts depended on clinical history that participants reported. Germline assignment: CDR1 SGHTA and CDR2 FQGNSA. With V trimmed by 6 bases and J by 5 bases, 15 bases remained unmatched. This CDR3 is built from 16 residues. Produced via immunoSEQ multiplex PCR; TCRdb's table is partial and in-frame only. The profile shows 150,000 to 200,000 clones, roughly 90% of them singletons. This receptor was identified in a human donor with acute COVID-19. The donor label of this sample is uncertain. The J gene is TRBJ1-2, the V gene TRBV7-2; 7 bases match TRBD1. Input material: PBMCs or T cells enriched from blood (not recorded which). CDR3 in DNA: TGTGCCAGCAGTCCAGGCGGGGGGGGACAGAGGTATGGCTACACCTTC. This encodes CASSPGGGGQRYGYTF.